This T cell receptor (beta chain) was captured in a study of regulatory T cells in long-lasting Graves disease. Study-level points and caveats: When disease was persistent, TRBV28, TRBJ1-2 and TRBJ2-5 were the favored segments. Between persistent patients, roughly 2,600 public clonotypes were shared, exceeding the roughly 1,000 shared between new patients.

Looked up from germline, CDR1 is SGHTA and CDR2 is FQGNSA. Trimming left V 5 bases short and J 0 bases short, with 13 bases between. The CDR3 consists of 15 residues. Noted time point: persistent/refractory GD, antithyroid drugs over 5 years with positive TRAb. From PBMCs, RNA was extracted and then used to make the TCR library. Recruitment took place at an endocrinology department in Xi'an, China. EDTA tubes received approximately 10 milliliters of drawn peripheral blood. Arm-PCR of CDR3 regions and iRepertoire HTBI primers were the basis on which TCR beta libraries were built. MiXCR was run by TCRdb on the multiplex PCR reads, yielding one entry per CDR3 protein. The profile shows roughly 500,000 distinct CDR3 sequences, roughly 21% of them singletons. The table lists this clonotype with many counts. What it binds is unknown.

This clonotype was obtained from a female donor with Graves disease. The starting material was peripheral blood mononuclear cells (PBMCs), obtained when the disease was refractory, from a patient treated with antithyroid drugs. J is TRBJ1-1 and V is TRBV7-2, with D unclear. CDR3 sequence (DNA): TGTGCCAGCAGCCCTAGGATTGGAATGAACACTGAAGCTTTCTTT. Protein sequence: CASSPRIGMNTEAFF. The full variable domain, in which reference TRBV7-2 and TRBJ1-1 provide the parts outside the CDR3, is GAGVSQSPSNKVTEKGKDVELRCDPISGHTALYWYRQSLGQGLEFLIYFQGNSAPDKSGLPSDRFSAERTGGSVSTLTIQRTQQEDSAVYLCASSPRIGMNTEAFFGQGTRLTVV.